Each of the 28 T cell receptor beta chains below was sequenced from the same sample in a study of T cell repertoires in cytomegalovirus infection. TCRdb independently ran MiXCR on the reads; one entry per CDR3 protein. The sample shows more than 250,000 distinct CDR3 sequences, about 25% of them seen only once. No cognate antigen is known for these TCRs. Sequenced here: cultured PBMCs, sampled from culture after CMV antigen stimulation. The receptors come from a human donor in good health (CMV status not recorded). Some clones in this sample may be carry-over from other donors' samples.

This clonotype came up many times. The chain carries TRBV6-2 or TRBV6-3 and TRBJ1-3; D gene uncertain. The CDR3 sequence is 15 residues long. V was trimmed by 3 bases and J by 0 bases, leaving 9 bases between them. CDR1 and CDR2 (germline): MNHEY, SVGEGT. The CDR3 DNA is TGTGCCAGCAGTTATACCCGGGACTCTGGAAACACCATATATTTT. Its translation is CASSYTRDSGNTIYF.

This clonotype has just a few counts. The rearrangement joins TRBV28 to TRBJ2-3; 12 nucleotides agree with TRBD1. V was clipped by 4 bases and J by 10 bases; unmatched bases: 12. CDR3 length equals 16 residues. CDR1 and CDR2 (germline): MDHEN, SYDVKM. CDR3 nucleotide sequence: TGTGCCAGCAGTTCACCCGGGACAGGGGGCTTTTTTGCGCAGTATTTT. Translated, it gives CASSSPGTGGFFAQYF. Complete variable domain (other parts from reference TRBV28 and TRBJ2-3): DVKVTQSSRYLVKRTGEKVFLECVQDMDHENMFWYRQDPGLGLRLIYFSYDVKMKEKGDIPEGYSVSREKKERFSLILESASTNQTSMYLCASSSPGTGGFFAQYFGPGTRLTVL.

There are a few counts of this clonotype. The rearrangement uses TRBV6-1 and TRBJ2-7; 9 bases match TRBD2. The CDR3 extends over 16 amino acids. After removal of 1 base from V and 2 bases from J, the junction contained 6 bases not matched to a gene. CDR1 is MNHNS, CDR2 SASEGT, per germline. CDR3 protein: CASSEGWSGRPYEQYV. CDR3 DNA: TGTGCCAGCAGTGAAGGATGGAGCGGGAGGCCCTACGAGCAGTACGTC.

A remark on this clonotype: The junction differs from germline at one of its ends, possibly a read error. The chain links TRBV7-8 to TRBJ2-1; D is tentatively TRBD1 or TRBD2 (5 bases each). Germline CDR1 is SGHVS and CDR2 is FQNEAQ. CDR3 size: 14 residues. In DNA, the CDR3 is TGTGCCAGCCGCTTAGGGAGCCTGGACATTAAGCAGTTCTTC. Its translation is CASRLGSLDIKQFF.

The gene calls are TRBV6-2 or TRBV6-3 and TRBJ2-7; TRBD2 is a possible D gene (7 bases). Trimming left V 7 bases short and J 0 bases short, with 16 bases between. CDR3 length equals 15 residues. Germline V lookup: CDR1 MNHEY, CDR2 SVGEGT. In DNA, the CDR3 is TGTGCCAGCACGGGGGCGGGACTACTCTCCTACGAGCAGTACTTC. Its protein product is CASTGAGLLSYEQYF.

This rearrangement joins TRBV7-9 to TRBJ2-5, with D possibly TRBD2 on 6 matching bases. V was clipped by 5 bases and J by 5 bases, with 21 bases between them. CDR1 is SEHNR and CDR2 is FQNEAQ in the germline V gene (reference sequence). The CDR3 extends over 16 amino acids. CDR3 DNA: TGTGCCAGCAGCCCGCAAGCGGGTGGCGGCGTGGAGACCCAGTACTTC. Residues: CASSPQAGGGVETQYF.

This clonotype occurred a few times. CDR3 sequence (DNA): TGTGCCAGCAGTGAGTTAGCGGGAGGGTCTGATACGCAGTATTTT. Amino acid sequence: CASSELAGGSDTQYF. The rearrangement uses TRBV2 and TRBJ2-3; 11 bases agree with TRBD2. V lost 3 bases to trimming and J lost 6 bases; unmatched junction nucleotides: 5. Germline-derived CDR1 and CDR2 are SNHLY and FYNNEI. The CDR3 runs to 15 residues.

The chain employs TRBV4-1 and TRBJ1-1; D is possibly TRBD1 (5 bases). CDR3 length: 17 amino acids. The V and J ends lost 3 bases and 10 bases respectively, with 27 bases between them. Per germline, CDR1 MGHRA and CDR2 YSYEKL. This CDR3 is CASSHTVQDGSKRGAFF. As DNA, the CDR3 is TGCGCCAGCAGCCACACAGTACAGGACGGGAGCAAGCGTGGAGCTTTCTTT.

The rearrangement joins TRBV30 to TRBJ2-5; either TRBD1 or TRBD2 may fit D (5 bases each). V lost 2 bases, J lost 4 bases, and 11 bases lay in between. This CDR3 contains 13 residues. The V gene's germline CDR1 is GTSNPN and CDR2 SVGIG (reference sequence). CDR3 loop: CAWSQGRRETQYF. CDR3 nucleotides: TGTGCCTGGAGTCAGGGACGTCGAGAGACCCAGTACTTC.

This clonotype was seen at least ten times. The J gene is TRBJ1-2, the V gene TRBV7-9, with TRBD1 as a possible D gene (6 bases). Germline V lookup: CDR1 SEHNR, CDR2 FQNEAQ (reference sequence). V was pared by 6 bases and J by 1 base, with 15 bases between. This CDR3 spans 15 amino acids. CDR3 nucleotides: TGTGCCAGCAGTGTCCAGAACAGGGTTAACTATGGCTACACCTTC. It encodes CASSVQNRVNYGYTF.

The sample holds a few counts of this clonotype. This chain uses TRBV6-1 with TRBJ1-2; no clear D. V dropped 4 bases and J dropped 4 bases, with 10 bases sitting between them. The CDR3 has 13 residues. The germline gives CDR1 MNHNS, CDR2 SASEGT. CDR3 amino acids: CASSADGLYGYTF. As DNA, the CDR3 is TGTGCCAGCAGTGCCGACGGCCTCTATGGCTACACCTTC.

V gene TRBV5-4 combines with J gene TRBJ2-7; TRBD2 agrees at 16 bases. Losses at the gene ends were 4 bases for V and 4 bases for J; bases not matched to a gene: 11. The CDR3 runs 18 residues. Germline V gene data show CDR1 as SGHNT and CDR2 as YYREEE (reference sequence). The chain's CDR3 is CASSGGTSGRAGRYEQYF. The CDR3 DNA is TGTGCCAGCAGCGGCGGGACTAGCGGGAGGGCCGGGCGGTACGAGCAGTACTTC.

There are a few counts of this clonotype. The chain joins TRBV6-1 to TRBJ2-3; D remains ambiguous. The CDR3 is 13 residues long. V lost 6 bases and J 0 bases, leaving 7 bases between the germline ends. CDR1 and CDR2 (germline): MNHNS, SASEGT. CDR3 protein: CASRRSSTDTQYF. In DNA, the CDR3 is TGTGCCAGCAGGCGCTCTAGCACAGATACGCAGTATTTT.

The chain uses TRBV2 and TRBJ2-5, with D possibly being TRBD2 (6 bases). Deletions cut 9 bases from V and 7 bases from J, with 12 bases between. The CDR3 totals 11 residues. The germline V gene encodes CDR1 SNHLY and CDR2 FYNNEI. The CDR3 sequence is CASSGVWTQYF. Here the CDR3 DNA reads TGTGCCAGTTCGGGAGTCTGGACCCAGTACTTC. Variable domain in full (rest from reference TRBV2 and TRBJ2-5): EPEVTQTPSHQVTQMGQEVILRCVPISNHLYFYWYRQILGQKVEFLVSFYNNEISEKSEIFDDQFSVERPDGSNFTLKIRSTKLEDSAMYFCASSGVWTQYFGPGTRLLVL.

This clonotype was seen a few times. V and J are TRBV27 and TRBJ1-2; maybe TRBD1 (6 bases). In germline, CDR1 is MNHEY, CDR2 SMNVEV (reference sequence). This CDR3 has 13 amino acids. V lost 7 bases and J lost 7, with 16 bases in between. The CDR3 region has the DNA TGTGCCAGCAAAATAACAGGGTTGGGTGGCTACACCTTC. Translating gives CASKITGLGGYTF.

A few counts support this clonotype. V is TRBV28 and J is TRBJ2-3, with TRBD1 as a possible D gene (5 bases). This CDR3 region has 14 residues. Trimming shortened V by 4 bases and J by 4 bases, and 12 bases separated the two germline ends. CDR1 and CDR2 from the germline V gene are MDHEN and SYDVKM. This CDR3 reads CASSYRSTADTQYF. The CDR3 nucleotides are TGTGCCAGCAGTTACAGGAGTACCGCAGATACGCAGTATTTT.

This clonotype has a count of ten or more. The chain links TRBV12-3 or TRBV12-4 to TRBJ1-1; no clear D gene. V dropped 2 bases and J dropped 1 base, with 5 bases sitting between them. CDR3 size: 13 residues. The CDR3 here is CASSLNRNTEAFF. DNA of the CDR3: TGTGCCAGCAGTTTAAACAGGAACACTGAAGCTTTCTTT.

In this sample, this clonotype turned up once. V gene TRBV9 combines with J gene TRBJ2-2; tentatively, D is TRBD2 (7 bases). V lost 4 bases, J lost 8 bases, and 15 bases lay in between. This CDR3 region has 14 residues. Germline V CDR1 and CDR2: SGDLS, YYNGEE. CDR3 bases: TGTGCCAGCAGCCCCCGGGGGGCTGTTGGGGAGCTGTTTTTT. As protein: CASSPRGAVGELFF.

The genes are TRBV20-1 and TRBJ2-3; 7 bases map to TRBD1. Germline V gene lookup returns CDR1 DFQATT and CDR2 SNEGSKA (reference sequence). The CDR3 contains 14 residues. V lost 6 bases, J lost 0 bases, and 6 bases stayed unmatched. CDR3 region: CSAPRDSSTDTQYF. In nucleotides, the CDR3 is TGCAGTGCACCCCGGGACAGCAGCACAGATACGCAGTATTTT.

The chain couples TRBV6-2 or TRBV6-3 to TRBJ2-1; 12 bases are shared with TRBD2. Germline loops: CDR1 MNHEY, CDR2 SVGEGT. With V trimmed by 0 bases and J by 8 bases, 5 bases remained unmatched. The CDR3 totals 16 residues. In DNA, the CDR3 is TGTGCCAGCAGTTACTCGGCTAGCGGGAGGGTTGATGAGCAGTTCTTC. Its protein is CASSYSASGRVDEQFF.

This clonotype was seen ten or more times. This rearrangement joins TRBV28 to TRBJ2-7; 8 bases map to TRBD2. V dropped 7 bases and J dropped 7; count of bases not matched to a gene: 15. CDR1 and CDR2 (germline): MDHEN, SYDVKM. There are 15 residues in the CDR3. Here the CDR3 DNA reads TGTGCCAGCACCTTATTACTAGCGGACCCATGGGAGCAGTACTTC. It encodes CASTLLLADPWEQYF. Full variable domain (outside the CDR3, taken from reference TRBV28 and TRBJ2-7): DVKVTQSSRYLVKRTGEKVFLECVQDMDHENMFWYRQDPGLGLRLIYFSYDVKMKEKGDIPEGYSVSREKKERFSLILESASTNQTSMYLCASTLLLADPWEQYFGPGTRLTVT.

This clonotype has a handful of counts. The gene calls are TRBV19 and TRBJ2-1; the match to TRBD2 covers 11 bases. Trimming at V came to 5 bases and at J to 5 bases, leaving 11 bases not matched to a gene. Per germline, CDR1 LNHDA and CDR2 SQIVND (reference sequence). The CDR3 runs to 17 residues. The CDR3 DNA sequence: TGTGCCAGTAGTTCAAACCGGGGACTAGCGGTTAACAATGAGCAGTTCTTC. It is translated as CASSSNRGLAVNNEQFF.

J is TRBJ2-1 and V is TRBV7-2; 8 positions match TRBD2. Germline V gene sequence: CDR1 SGHTA, CDR2 FQGNSA. The V segment lost 4 bases and the J segment 15 bases; nucleotides outside the gene matches: 11. This CDR3 has 13 amino acids. The CDR3 protein is CASSSPTGTRWFF. The CDR3 DNA reads as TGTGCCAGCAGCTCACCGACCGGGACTAGATGGTTCTTC.

This clonotype was recorded at least ten times. This chain uses TRBV7-2 with TRBJ1-4; D is unresolved. Per the germline V gene, CDR1 is SGHTA and CDR2 is FQGNSA. CDR3 length: 15 amino acids. V lost 0 bases, J lost 15 bases, and 20 bases lay in between. CDR3 sequence: CASSLALTAADGMFF. CDR3 DNA sequence: TGTGCCAGCAGCTTAGCGCTAACAGCGGCCGACGGGATGTTTTTT.

The chain is built from TRBV20-1 and TRBJ2-5, with D perhaps given as TRBD1 or TRBD2 (5 bases each). The CDR3 length is 15 residues. Germline V gene sequence: CDR1 DFQATT, CDR2 SNEGSKA (reference sequence). V was trimmed by 0 bases and J by 3 bases, leaving 14 bases between them. This CDR3 reads CSARDLTMGEETQYF. The CDR3 bases are TGCAGTGCTAGAGATTTAACTATGGGGGAAGAGACCCAGTACTTC.

The table lists this clonotype with a few counts. This sequence joins TRBV7-2 and TRBJ1-5, with 7 bases identical to TRBD1. Germline V lookup: CDR1 SGHTA, CDR2 FQGNSA. CDR3 size: 15 residues. V was clipped by 4 bases and J by 4 bases; unmatched bases: 7. The CDR3 protein is CASSYSGTANQPQHF. In DNA, the CDR3 is TGTGCCAGCAGCTATTCCGGGACAGCTAATCAGCCCCAGCATTTT.

V and J are TRBV12-3 or TRBV12-4 and TRBJ2-1; 7 bases are a match to TRBD2. V shed 0 bases, J shed 5 bases, and the junction held 1 base outside the gene matches. This CDR3 has 14 residues. CDR3 coding DNA: TGTGCCAGCAGTTTAGCGGGAGGGGACAATGAGCAGTTCTTC. Its translation is CASSLAGGDNEQFF.

The CDR3 here is CASSGRRTGDQETQYF. CDR3 DNA: TGTGCCAGCAGCGGACGTCGGACAGGAGATCAAGAGACCCAGTACTTC. V gene TRBV14 combines with J gene TRBJ2-5; 7 bases are shared with TRBD1. The germline gives CDR1 SGHDN, CDR2 FVKESK. The V and J ends lost 5 bases and 2 bases, in that order; junction bases with no gene match: 11. The CDR3 is 16 amino acids.